This is a list of T cell receptor beta chains from one sample in a study of beta chain features in type 1 diabetes. The table came from immunoSEQ multiplex PCR; TCRdb's copy has only in-frame clones and leaves some out. The table records about 220,000 clones, around 9.9% of them present only once. Input material: central memory CD4+ T cells from blood. These receptors all stem from a man aged 18 to 29 in good health. Each CDR3 is given with its conserved first and last residue. Fields, in order: J gene, D gene, V gene, clone size, CDR3 DNA, CDR3 protein. D genes are given only for firm matches. The size of a clone is reported for some rows only, either as once, few or many, or as a class for expanded clones.

j_gene: TRBJ2-6
d_gene: .
v_gene: TRBV29-1
abundance: .
CDR3nt: TGCAGCGCGCGGCAAGCCGGGGCCAACGTCCTGACTTTC
CDR3aa: CSARQAGANVLTF

j_gene: TRBJ2-1
d_gene: TRBD1
v_gene: TRBV14
abundance: few
CDR3nt: TGTGCCAGCCCAAGACAGGGCCGATATGAGCAGTTCTTC
CDR3aa: CASPRQGRYEQFF

j_gene: TRBJ2-6
d_gene: TRBD1
v_gene: TRBV5-4
abundance: .
CDR3nt: TGTGCCAGTTCCGGGACAGGGGGAACTGGGGCCAACGTCCTGACTTTC
CDR3aa: CASSGTGGTGANVLTF

j_gene: TRBJ2-3
d_gene: .
v_gene: TRBV2
abundance: many
CDR3nt: TGTGCCAGCAGTTCTGAAGGGGTTTACTATTTT
CDR3aa: CASSSEGVYYF

j_gene: TRBJ1-2
d_gene: .
v_gene: TRBV7-2
abundance: .
CDR3nt: TGTGCCAGCAGCTCAGGACAGACCTATGGCTACACCTTC
CDR3aa: CASSSGQTYGYTF

j_gene: TRBJ1-5
d_gene: .
v_gene: TRBV5-8
abundance: few
CDR3nt: TGTGCCAGCAGCTTGGTGGTGGAACAGCCCCAGCATTTT
CDR3aa: CASSLVVEQPQHF

j_gene: TRBJ2-5
d_gene: .
v_gene: TRBV7-2
abundance: few
CDR3nt: TGTGCCAGCAGCTTAGCGGAGCGGACCCAGTACTTC
CDR3aa: CASSLAERTQYF

j_gene: TRBJ2-3
d_gene: TRBD2
v_gene: TRBV4-3
abundance: .
CDR3nt: TGCGCCAGCCGGGAGCGTGTCGGGAGGGCGGGAGATACGCAGTATTTT
CDR3aa: CASRERVGRAGDTQYF

j_gene: TRBJ2-2
d_gene: TRBD2
v_gene: TRBV7-9
abundance: .
CDR3nt: TGTGCCAGCAGCTTACCTACTAGCGGAACCTTCCGCACCGGGGAGCTGTTTTTT
CDR3aa: CASSLPTSGTFRTGELFF

j_gene: TRBJ2-3
d_gene: .
v_gene: TRBV7-2
abundance: few
CDR3nt: TGTGCCAGCAGCTTCGCTGGTCTGGCGGAAGCAGATACGCAGTATTTT
CDR3aa: CASSFAGLAEADTQYF

j_gene: TRBJ2-1
d_gene: TRBD2
v_gene: TRBV19
abundance: .
CDR3nt: TGTGCCAGTAGTATGCGGGGGAGGGCACAGCAGTTCTTC
CDR3aa: CASSMRGRAQQFF

j_gene: TRBJ2-1
d_gene: .
v_gene: TRBV11-2
abundance: .
CDR3nt: TGTGCCAGCAGCCCCTTCGGGCGGAACTACAATGAGCAGTTCTTC
CDR3aa: CASSPFGRNYNEQFF

j_gene: TRBJ2-7
d_gene: TRBD2
v_gene: TRBV2
abundance: few
CDR3nt: TGTGCCAGCAGTTCCTCACTAGCGGGAGGGACCTACGAGCAGTACTTC
CDR3aa: CASSSSLAGGTYEQYF

j_gene: TRBJ2-2
d_gene: TRBD1
v_gene: TRBV18
abundance: .
CDR3nt: TGTGCCAGCTCACGGACAGGGAACACCGGGGAGCTGTTTTTT
CDR3aa: CASSRTGNTGELFF

j_gene: TRBJ2-7
d_gene: .
v_gene: TRBV29-1
abundance: .
CDR3nt: TGCAGCGTTGTAAAGGCTAGTACCCCCTACGAGCAGTACTTC
CDR3aa: CSVVKASTPYEQYF

j_gene: TRBJ2-5
d_gene: .
v_gene: TRBV5-1
abundance: .
CDR3nt: TGCGCCAGCAGCTTGGGTGGGCAAGAGACCCAGTACTTC
CDR3aa: CASSLGGQETQYF

j_gene: TRBJ2-5
d_gene: TRBD2
v_gene: TRBV6-1
abundance: few
CDR3nt: TGTGCCAGCAGTGACGGCGGGAGGGCCTCTCTGCAGGAGACCCAGTACTTC
CDR3aa: CASSDGGRASLQETQYF

j_gene: TRBJ1-3
d_gene: TRBD1
v_gene: TRBV7-7
abundance: .
CDR3nt: TGTGCCAGCAGCCCCGGGACAGGGCCTGGAAACACCATATATTTT
CDR3aa: CASSPGTGPGNTIYF

j_gene: TRBJ2-1
d_gene: TRBD2
v_gene: TRBV20-1
abundance: .
CDR3nt: TGCAGTGCTCCTAGACTAGCGCAGGGGTTCTTC
CDR3aa: CSAPRLAQGFF

j_gene: TRBJ1-5
d_gene: .
v_gene: TRBV7-9
abundance: .
CDR3nt: TGTGCCAGCAGCTCCGGACAGAACAATCAGCCCCAGCATTTT
CDR3aa: CASSSGQNNQPQHF

j_gene: TRBJ2-7
d_gene: TRBD1
v_gene: TRBV5-1
abundance: few
CDR3nt: TGCGCCAGCAGCTTGGACGGGACAGGGGGCTACGAGCAGTACTTC
CDR3aa: CASSLDGTGGYEQYF

j_gene: TRBJ2-3
d_gene: .
v_gene: TRBV5-1
abundance: few
CDR3nt: TGCGCCAGCAGCTTGTCTAGCGTAGATACGCAGTATTTT
CDR3aa: CASSLSSVDTQYF

j_gene: TRBJ2-1
d_gene: .
v_gene: TRBV9
abundance: .
CDR3nt: TGTGCCAGCAGCGGTGCCCCGTCCTACAATGAGCAGTTCTTC
CDR3aa: CASSGAPSYNEQFF

j_gene: TRBJ2-3
d_gene: .
v_gene: TRBV7-9
abundance: few
CDR3nt: TGTGCCAGCAGCTTAGGATCGACCGGCGCAGATACGCAGTATTTT
CDR3aa: CASSLGSTGADTQYF

j_gene: TRBJ2-1
d_gene: .
v_gene: TRBV10-3
abundance: .
CDR3nt: TGTGCCACCCGGGGGGCAGGGGGCTACAATGAGCAGTTCTTC
CDR3aa: CATRGAGGYNEQFF

j_gene: TRBJ1-1
d_gene: .
v_gene: TRBV29-1
abundance: .
CDR3nt: TGCAGCGTTGAGAGTGCAATGAACACTGAAGCTTTCTTT
CDR3aa: CSVESAMNTEAFF

j_gene: TRBJ2-4
d_gene: .
v_gene: TRBV5-8
abundance: many
CDR3nt: TGTGCCAGCAGCTTGGTAGTGGGGTTACTTAAAAACATTCAGTACTTC
CDR3aa: CASSLVVGLLKNIQYF

j_gene: TRBJ2-1
d_gene: TRBD2
v_gene: TRBV29-1
abundance: few
CDR3nt: TGCAGCGTTGAAGGACTAGCGGGTAATGAGCAGTTCTTC
CDR3aa: CSVEGLAGNEQFF

j_gene: TRBJ2-5
d_gene: .
v_gene: TRBV5-4
abundance: few
CDR3nt: TGTGCCAGCAGCGCGACAGCGTACCAAGAGACCCAGTACTTC
CDR3aa: CASSATAYQETQYF

j_gene: TRBJ2-5
d_gene: .
v_gene: TRBV29-1
abundance: .
CDR3nt: TGCAGCGGAGGAGCCGGGACGCGCGAGACCCAGTACTTC
CDR3aa: CSGGAGTRETQYF

j_gene: TRBJ2-7
d_gene: .
v_gene: TRBV11-1
abundance: .
CDR3nt: TGTGCCAGCAGCCCGCCCGGGGGTTACGAGCAGTACTTC
CDR3aa: CASSPPGGYEQYF